The clone carrying this TCR beta chain was counted a single time. These data come from a study of blood T cell repertoires in COVID-19. At the level of the study: Samples came from the United States, Italy and Spain, spanning acute and convalescent COVID-19. In each case, the material was cDNA or gDNA derived from T cells, B-cell-depleted T cells, or PBMCs.

Germline CDR1 MNHEY, CDR2 SMNVEV (reference sequence). The CDR3 consists of 15 residues. The ends lost 6 bases at V and 6 bases at J; junction bases unmatched: 10. As processed by the authors: Reference gene primer amplification in the assay estimated nucleated cell counts. The table came from immunoSEQ multiplex PCR; TCRdb's copy has only in-frame clones and leaves some out. That table supplies the V and J calls and clone size; D and trimming were determined from the DNA. The data contain 140,000 to 150,000 clones, about four fifths of them singletons. The sample consisted of PBMCs or T cells enriched from blood (not recorded which). The clonotype was recovered from a woman in her fifties or sixties who had been exposed to COVID-19. The V and J genes are TRBV27 and TRBJ1-2, with 10 bases lining up with TRBD1. In DNA, the CDR3 is TGTGCCAGCAGGGACAGGGGGTACTCAGGAGATGGCTACACCTTC. This gives the protein CASRDRGYSGDGYTF.